The clone carrying this TCR beta chain has ten or more counts. No antigen is known for it. This entry is derived from a study of identical twins. Study observations and caveats: Where beta out-of-frame sequences were concerned, excess twin sharing was weaker. Zero-insertion analyses were open to partial confounding by invariant MAIT and iNKT cells.

TCRdb itself ran the 5' RACE reads through MiXCR, one entry per CDR3 protein. The table lists some 590,000 distinct CDR3 sequences, roughly 9.5% of them singletons, with 2.5% to 3.5% in the top ten. The CDR3 sequence is 13 residues long. Trimming pared 4 bases from V and 7 bases from J, leaving 16 bases between. Germline CDR1 SQVTM, CDR2 ANQGSEA. The same specimen was also included in a second study, on yellow fever vaccine responses in identical twins.

Sequenced: PBMCs. The chain is built from TRBV29-1 and TRBJ1-1; D remains unclear. The clonotype originates from a woman younger than 30 in good health. Here the CDR3 reads CSVVALLPVEAFF. The CDR3 nucleotides read TGCAGCGTTGTTGCACTGCTACCGGTTGAAGCTTTCTTT. Combining the CDR3 with reference TRBV29-1 and TRBJ1-1 gives the whole variable domain SAVISQKPSRDICQRGTSLTIQCQVDSQVTMMFWYRQQPGQSLTLIATANQGSEATYESGFVIDKFPISRPNLTFSTLTVSNMSPEDSSIYLCSVVALLPVEAFFGQGTRLTVV.